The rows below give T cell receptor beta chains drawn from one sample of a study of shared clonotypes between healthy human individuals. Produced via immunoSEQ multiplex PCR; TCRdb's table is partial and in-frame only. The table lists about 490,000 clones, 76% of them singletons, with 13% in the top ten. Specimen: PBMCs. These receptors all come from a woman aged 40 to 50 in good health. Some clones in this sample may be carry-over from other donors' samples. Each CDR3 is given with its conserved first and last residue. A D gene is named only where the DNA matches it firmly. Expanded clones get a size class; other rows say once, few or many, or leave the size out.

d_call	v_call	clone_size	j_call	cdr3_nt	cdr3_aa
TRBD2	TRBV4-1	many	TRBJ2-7	TGCGCCAGCAGCCGAGGACTAGCGGGAGGTGCTAAAGGATACGAGCAGTACTTC	CASSRGLAGGAKGYEQYF
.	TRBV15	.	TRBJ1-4	TGTGCCACCAGCAGAGATGGCGGGCCGGGAGGTGAAAAACTGTTTTTT	CATSRDGGPGGEKLFF
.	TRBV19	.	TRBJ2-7	TGTGCCAGTAGTGATCAGGGTAGCGTGGGCGAGCAGTACTTC	CASSDQGSVGEQYF
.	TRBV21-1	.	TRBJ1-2	TGTGCCAGCAGATTTTTCCAGGAAGAGAACTATGGCTACACCTTC	CASRFFQEENYGYTF
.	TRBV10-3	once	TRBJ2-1	TGTGCCATCGGGTCTGGCACAGGGAACTACAATGAGCAGTTCTTC	CAIGSGTGNYNEQFF
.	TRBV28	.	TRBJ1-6	TGTGCCAGCAGTTTGGGTTCACCCCTCCACTTT	CASSLGSPLHF
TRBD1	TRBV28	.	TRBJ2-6	TGTGCCAGCAGTCGACAGGGGGCTGGGGCCAACGTCCTGACTTTC	CASSRQGAGANVLTF
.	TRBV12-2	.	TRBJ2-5	TGTGCAAGTCGCCTGATACGGGACAGGGTTGGGGAGACCCAGTACTTC	CASRLIRDRVGETQYF
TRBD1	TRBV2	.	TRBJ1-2	TGTGCCAGCAGTGAAGATATTGGGACAGGGAGTCATGGCTACACCTTC	CASSEDIGTGSHGYTF
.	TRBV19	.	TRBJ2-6	TGTGCCAGTACCACGCATCCCAGGACAAACTCTGGGGCCAACGTCCTGACTTTC	CASTTHPRTNSGANVLTF
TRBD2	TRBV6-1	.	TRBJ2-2	TGTGCCAGCAGTGATAGCGGGATTGGAGGCACCGGGGAGCTGTTTTTT	CASSDSGIGGTGELFF
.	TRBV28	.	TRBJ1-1	TGTGCCAGCAGTTTATGGCCCCCTGGGGCTTTCTTT	CASSLWPPGAFF
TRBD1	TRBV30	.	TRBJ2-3	TGTGCCTGGAGTCTGGGACAGCACCGGAATACGCAGTATTTT	CAWSLGQHRNTQYF
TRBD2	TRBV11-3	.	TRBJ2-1	TGTGCCAGCAGTCACCCCTGGGGCGGGAGGTACAATGAGCAGTTCTTC	CASSHPWGGRYNEQFF
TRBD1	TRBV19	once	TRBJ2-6	TGTGCCAGTAGTATAGTCGACAGGGGGGGCTCTGGGGCCAACGTCCTGACTTTC	CASSIVDRGGSGANVLTF
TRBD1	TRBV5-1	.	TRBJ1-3	TGCGCCAGCAGCTTGAGTCCGGGACAGTACGGAAACACCATATATTTT	CASSLSPGQYGNTIYF
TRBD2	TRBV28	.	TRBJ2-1	TGTGCCAGCAGTTCCGGGGGGAACAATGAGCAGTTCTTC	CASSSGGNNEQFF
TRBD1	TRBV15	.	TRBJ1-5	TGTGCCACCAGCAGGGAAAGACAGGGGTTCCGGCCCCAGCATTTT	CATSRERQGFRPQHF